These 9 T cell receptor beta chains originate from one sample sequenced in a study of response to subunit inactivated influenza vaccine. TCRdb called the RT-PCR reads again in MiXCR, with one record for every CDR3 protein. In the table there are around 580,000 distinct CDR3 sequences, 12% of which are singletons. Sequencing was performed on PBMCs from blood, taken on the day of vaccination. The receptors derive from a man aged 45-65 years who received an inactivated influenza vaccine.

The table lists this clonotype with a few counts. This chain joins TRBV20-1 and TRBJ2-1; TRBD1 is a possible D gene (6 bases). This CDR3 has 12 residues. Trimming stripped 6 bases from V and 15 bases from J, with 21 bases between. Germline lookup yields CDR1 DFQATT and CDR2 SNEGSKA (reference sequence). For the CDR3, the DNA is TGCAGTGCCAGCGTGGGACACGGGGTGCGGTTCTTC. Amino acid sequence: CSASVGHGVRFF.

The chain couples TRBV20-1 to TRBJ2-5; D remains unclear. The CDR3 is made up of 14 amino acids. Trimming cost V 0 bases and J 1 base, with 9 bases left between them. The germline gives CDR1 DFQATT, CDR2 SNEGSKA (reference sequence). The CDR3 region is CSARDATSQETQYF. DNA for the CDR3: TGCAGTGCTAGAGATGCCACCTCCCAAGAGACCCAGTACTTC.

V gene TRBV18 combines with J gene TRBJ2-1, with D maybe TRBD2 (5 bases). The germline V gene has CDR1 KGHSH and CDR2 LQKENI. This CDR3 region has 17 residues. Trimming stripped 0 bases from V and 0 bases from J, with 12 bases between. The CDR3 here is CASSPPILAGSYNEQFF. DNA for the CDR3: TGTGCCAGCTCACCACCGATTCTAGCCGGCTCCTACAATGAGCAGTTCTTC.

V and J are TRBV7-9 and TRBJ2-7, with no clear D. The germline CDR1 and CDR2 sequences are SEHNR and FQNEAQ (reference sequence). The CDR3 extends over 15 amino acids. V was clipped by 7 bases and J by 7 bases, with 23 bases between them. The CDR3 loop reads CASTRGAPPYSEQYF. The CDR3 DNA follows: TGTGCCAGCACCAGAGGTGCACCTCCCTACTCGGAGCAGTACTTC.

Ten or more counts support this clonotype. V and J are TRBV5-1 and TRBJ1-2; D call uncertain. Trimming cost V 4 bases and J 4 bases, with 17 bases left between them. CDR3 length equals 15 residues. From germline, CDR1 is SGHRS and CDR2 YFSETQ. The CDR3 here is CASSPNGEGIYGYTF. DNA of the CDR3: TGCGCCAGCAGCCCAAACGGGGAGGGAATCTATGGCTACACCTTC.

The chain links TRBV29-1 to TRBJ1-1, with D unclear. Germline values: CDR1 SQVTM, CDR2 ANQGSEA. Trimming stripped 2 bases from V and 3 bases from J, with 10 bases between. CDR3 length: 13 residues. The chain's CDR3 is CSVELTLDTEAFF. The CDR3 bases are TGCAGCGTTGAACTCACCCTAGACACTGAAGCTTTCTTT.

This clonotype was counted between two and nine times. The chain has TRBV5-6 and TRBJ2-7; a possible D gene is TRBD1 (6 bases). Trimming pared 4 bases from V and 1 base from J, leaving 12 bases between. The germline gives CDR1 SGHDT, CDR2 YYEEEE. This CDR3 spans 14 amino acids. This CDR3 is CASSEGTFSYEQYF. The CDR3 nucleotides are TGTGCCAGCAGCGAAGGGACATTTTCCTACGAGCAGTACTTC.

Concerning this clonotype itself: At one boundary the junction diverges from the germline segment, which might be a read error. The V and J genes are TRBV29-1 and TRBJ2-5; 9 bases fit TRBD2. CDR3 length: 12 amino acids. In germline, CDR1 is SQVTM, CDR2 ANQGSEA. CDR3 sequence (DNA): TGCAGCGTTGAGCCTAGCGGGACACCTCGACGCTTC. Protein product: CSVEPSGTPRRF.

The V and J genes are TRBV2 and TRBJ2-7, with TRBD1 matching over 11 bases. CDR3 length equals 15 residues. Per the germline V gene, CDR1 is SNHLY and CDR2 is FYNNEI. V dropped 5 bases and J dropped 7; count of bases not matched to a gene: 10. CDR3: CASSKTPGQGVEQYF. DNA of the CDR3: TGTGCCAGCAGTAAGACACCGGGACAGGGGGTGGAGCAGTACTTC.